This passage covers 8 T cell receptor beta chains from one sample sequenced in a study of metastatic and nonmetastatic thyroid tumors. TCRdb re-called clones via MiXCR from the PCR reads. Among tens of thousands of clones listed, 9.5% to 15% were seen once. All patients reached thyroid surgery having received no treatment beforehand. The sequencing input was blood. Receptors originate from a male donor with papillary thyroid cancer or a benign thyroid nodule (not recorded which). Some clones in this sample may be carry-over from other donors' samples.

This clone was counted many times. The V call is TRBV7-9, the J call TRBJ2-1, with 9 bases lining up with TRBD2. The germline V gene has CDR1 SEHNR and CDR2 FQNEAQ (reference sequence). V shed 4 bases, J shed 7 bases, and the junction held 8 bases outside the gene matches. The CDR3 spans 15 residues. The CDR3 nucleotides read TGTGCCAGCAGCTCCCCTGGCGGGAGGGTAAATGAGCAGTTCTTC. This encodes CASSSPGGRVNEQFF.

Judged by abundance, this clone is medium-sized. The V and J genes are TRBV12-3 or TRBV12-4 and TRBJ1-6; 8 bases align to TRBD1. The CDR3 length is 15 residues. With 0 bases clipped from V and 9 bases from J, the junction kept 4 bases outside the gene matches. The CDR3 spells CASSLAAGGLSPLHF. DNA of the CDR3: TGTGCCAGCAGTTTAGCGGCAGGGGGCCTTTCACCCCTCCACTTT.

This clone was found many times. V is TRBV5-4 and J is TRBJ2-1, with TRBD1 matching over 8 bases. The CDR3 length is 18 residues. Germline CDR1 SGHNT, CDR2 YYREEE (reference sequence). Trimming at V came to 0 bases and at J to 4 bases, leaving 12 bases not matched to a gene. The CDR3 loop is CASSLGTGYSLRYNEQFF. Here the CDR3 DNA reads TGTGCCAGCAGCTTGGGGACAGGGTATTCATTACGTTACAATGAGCAGTTCTTC.

This clone was detected many times. V is TRBV7-9 and J is TRBJ2-1; 10 positions agree with TRBD1. The CDR3 extends over 19 amino acids. Germline assignment: CDR1 SEHNR and CDR2 FQNEAQ (reference sequence). V lost 5 bases to trimming and J lost 0 bases; unmatched junction nucleotides: 13. The CDR3 sequence: CASSDRDRGLRSSYNEQFF. For the CDR3, the DNA is TGTGCCAGCAGCGACCGGGACAGGGGCCTTAGGAGCTCCTACAATGAGCAGTTCTTC.

In its sample, this clone was seen many times. The J gene is TRBJ2-2, the V gene TRBV19; D is unresolved. The CDR3 contains 13 residues. V was trimmed by 1 base and J by 6 bases, leaving 6 bases between them. Germline V gene lookup returns CDR1 LNHDA and CDR2 SQIVND (reference sequence). The CDR3 DNA follows: TGTGCCAGTAGTATAGGACTGGCCGGGGAGCTGTTTTTT. Translation gives CASSIGLAGELFF.

Concerning this clone itself: The missing conserved phenylalanine or tryptophan at the end of this CDR3 makes a read error likely. The chain combines TRBV27 with TRBJ2-4, with D hard to call. The V gene's germline CDR1 is MNHEY and CDR2 SMNVEV (reference sequence). The CDR3 runs to 14 residues. V was pared by 2 bases and J by 0 bases, with 5 bases between. CDR3 residues: CASSLGLAKNIQYL. The CDR3 coding sequence is TGTGCCAGCAGTTTAGGCCTAGCCAAAAACATTCAGTACCTC.

This clone was detected only a few times. The CDR3 sequence: CASSAGYQETQYF. In DNA form, the CDR3 reads TGTGCCAGCAGTGCAGGGTACCAAGAGACCCAGTACTTC. The V call is TRBV6-1, the J call TRBJ2-5, with D perhaps TRBD1 (5 bases). The V gene lost 4 bases and the J gene lost 0 bases, with 6 bases spanning the gap. The CDR3 contains 13 residues. Per the germline V gene, CDR1 is MNHNS and CDR2 is SASEGT.

Ten or more counts support this clone. A read error is possible here, since a much larger clone lies one base away. The same CDR3 arises from other DNA sequences in this sample as well. The chain is built from TRBV10-3 and TRBJ2-5, with D tentatively TRBD2 (7 bases). Germline V gives CDR1 ENHRY, CDR2 SYGVKD. V lost 7 bases to trimming and J lost 7 bases, with 19 bases between them. CDR3 length: 14 residues. The CDR3 DNA is TGTGCCATCAAAAAGACGGGGGGCGAAGGGACCCAGTACTTC. Translation gives CAIKKTGGEGTQYF.